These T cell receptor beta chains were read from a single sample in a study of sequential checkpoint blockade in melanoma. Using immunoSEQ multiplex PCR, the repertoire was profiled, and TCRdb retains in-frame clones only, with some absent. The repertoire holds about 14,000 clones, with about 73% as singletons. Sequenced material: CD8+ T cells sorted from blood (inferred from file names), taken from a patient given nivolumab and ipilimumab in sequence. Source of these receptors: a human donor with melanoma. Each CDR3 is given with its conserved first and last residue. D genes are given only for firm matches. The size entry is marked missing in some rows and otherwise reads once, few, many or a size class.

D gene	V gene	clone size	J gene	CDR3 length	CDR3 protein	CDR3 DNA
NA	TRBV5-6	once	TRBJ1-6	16	CASSLQRGSYNSPLHF	TGTGCCAGCAGCTTACAAAGGGGCTCCTATAATTCACCCCTCCACTTT
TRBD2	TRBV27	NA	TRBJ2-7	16	CASSPTPGLARYEQYF	TGTGCCAGCAGTCCCACTCCGGGACTAGCTCGGTACGAGCAGTACTTC
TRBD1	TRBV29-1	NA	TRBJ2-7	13	CSVDRTGLNEQYF	TGCAGCGTTGACCGGACAGGGTTGAACGAGCAGTACTTC
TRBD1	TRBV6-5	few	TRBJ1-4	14	CASSNRGQAEKLFF	TGTGCCAGCAGTAACAGGGGGCAAGCTGAAAAACTGTTTTTT
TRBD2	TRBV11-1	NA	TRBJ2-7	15	CASSLARGTYGEQYF	TGTGCCAGCAGCTTAGCGCGGGGGACCTACGGCGAGCAGTACTTC
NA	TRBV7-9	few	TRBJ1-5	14	CATTAGGFGQPQHF	TGTGCCACCACAGCGGGAGGCTTCGGGCAGCCCCAGCATTTT
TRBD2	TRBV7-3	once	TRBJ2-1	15	CASSSTGGRGDEQFF	TGTGCCAGCAGCTCCACTGGAGGTCGGGGGGATGAGCAGTTCTTC
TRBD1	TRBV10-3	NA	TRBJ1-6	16	CAIRMDREERNSPLHF	TGTGCCATCAGGATGGACAGGGAGGAGCGAAATTCCCCCCTCCACTTT
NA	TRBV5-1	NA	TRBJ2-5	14	CASKERTIAETQYF	TGCGCCAGCAAAGAGAGAACGATAGCAGAGACCCAGTACTTC
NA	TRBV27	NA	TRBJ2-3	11	CASARGYTQYF	TGTGCCAGCGCTAGGGGCTATACGCAGTATTTT
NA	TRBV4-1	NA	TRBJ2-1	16	CASSQNEGRTYNEQFF	TGCGCCAGCAGCCAGAACGAAGGGAGGACCTACAATGAGCAGTTCTTC
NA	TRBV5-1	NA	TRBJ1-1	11	CASSDQREAFF	TGCGCCAGCAGCGATCAGCGGGAAGCTTTCTTT
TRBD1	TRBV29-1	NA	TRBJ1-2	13	CSAGATGGPGYTF	TGCAGCGCTGGGGCTACAGGGGGCCCTGGCTACACCTTC
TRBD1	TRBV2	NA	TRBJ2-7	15	CASSELQGMTYEQYF	TGTGCCAGCAGTGAATTACAGGGGATGACATACGAGCAGTACTTC
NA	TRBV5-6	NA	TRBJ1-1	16	CASSFRNTALPLEAFF	TGTGCCAGCAGCTTCAGAAACACAGCCCTCCCTTTAGAAGCTTTCTTT
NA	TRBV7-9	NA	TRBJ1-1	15	CASSLGGRMNTEAFF	TGTGCCAGCAGCTTAGGGGGCAGGATGAACACTGAAGCTTTCTTT
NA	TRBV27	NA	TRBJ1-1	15	CASSLSPTGRTEAFF	TGTGCCAGCAGTTTATCTCCGACAGGAAGAACTGAAGCTTTCTTT
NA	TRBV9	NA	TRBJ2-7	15	CASSVGDSSFYEQYF	TGTGCCAGCAGCGTAGGTGACAGCAGTTTCTACGAGCAGTACTTC
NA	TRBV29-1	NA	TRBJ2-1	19	CSVEEGLSGAGPPYNEQFF	TGCAGCGTTGAAGAAGGGCTCTCTGGGGCGGGACCCCCCTACAATGAGCAGTTCTTC
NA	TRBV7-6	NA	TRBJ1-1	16	CASSLEFAGMNTEAFF	TGTGCCAGCAGCTTAGAGTTTGCGGGGATGAACACTGAAGCTTTCTTT
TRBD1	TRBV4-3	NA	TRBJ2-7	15	CASSQETGGSYEQYF	TGCGCCAGCAGCCAAGAAACAGGGGGCTCATACGAGCAGTACTTC
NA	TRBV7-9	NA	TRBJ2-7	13	CATRSGNSYEQYF	TGTGCCACCCGATCGGGGAACTCCTACGAGCAGTACTTC
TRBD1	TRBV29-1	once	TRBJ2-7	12	CSVAGGSYEQYF	TGCAGCGTTGCAGGGGGCAGCTACGAGCAGTACTTC
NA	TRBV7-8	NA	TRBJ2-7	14	CASSPGMRAYEQYF	TGTGCCAGCAGCCCTGGTATGCGAGCCTACGAGCAGTACTTC